This TCR beta chain was observed in a study of T cell responses to AZD1222 COVID-19 vaccine. Study-level findings and limits: Reportedly, nearly half of unique spike TCRs recognized epitopes outside B.1.351/B.1.1.7 mutations. The study found vaccine-associated CD4 TCRs spanning spike, dominant at 160-218 and 743-854.

About this clone itself: No antigen is known for it.

Profiling relied on immunoSEQ multiplex PCR, and the TCRdb table lists in-frame clones only, not all of them. The table records 100,000 or so clones, approximately 90% of them present only once. The germline V and J ends were trimmed by 2 bases and 2 bases, with 7 bases remaining between them. Germline CDR1 and CDR2: MDHEN and SYDVKM. The CDR3 length is 14 residues. This TCR came from an adult in good health. The rearrangement links TRBV28 to TRBJ1-5, with D maybe TRBD1 (5 bases). The sequencing used peripheral blood, collected on day 0 of AZD1222 vaccination. As DNA, the CDR3 is TGTGCCAGCAGTTTAGTGGGGGGCAATCAGCCCCAGCATTTT. Its translation is CASSLVGGNQPQHF.